The 23 T cell receptor beta chains given below trace back to one sample, sequenced in a study of long-term antiretroviral therapy in people with HIV. The run of the v3.0 immunoSEQ assay was at survey level. Clones were sequenced by immunoSEQ multiplex PCR, and TCRdb holds only the in-frame ones, with some missing. The data hold some 29,000 clones, with roughly 90% observed a single time. The source material was unsorted PBMCs, sampled 0.5 years after starting antiretroviral therapy. The receptors stem from a woman younger than 35 with HIV.

This clone was detected a few times. V usage is TRBV19 and J usage is TRBJ1-2; the D is unclear. Germline CDR1 reads LNHDA; CDR2 reads SQIVND (reference sequence). The CDR3 is 12 residues long. V was pared by 10 bases and J by 2 bases, with 11 bases between. CDR3 coding DNA: TGTGCCACCCAGACGGAAAACTATGGCTACACCTTC. Amino acids: CATQTENYGYTF.

This clone was seen only a few times. The chain is built from TRBV11-2 and TRBJ2-3; no clear D gene. The V gene's germline CDR1 is SGHAT and CDR2 FQNNGV. This CDR3 is 12 amino acids long. V lost 7 bases to trimming and J lost 2 bases, with 7 bases between them. The CDR3 DNA reads TGTGCCAGCACCCTATACACAGATACGCAGTATTTT. The encoded protein is CASTLYTDTQYF.

This chain joins TRBV28 and TRBJ1-5; 10 positions match TRBD1. V lost 5 bases, J lost 1 base, and 5 bases stayed unmatched. CDR3 length: 16 residues. Germline V gene sequence: CDR1 MDHEN, CDR2 SYDVKM. The CDR3 nucleotides read TGTGCCAGCAGTCCTCCGGGACAGGGGAGCAATCAGCCCCAGCATTTT. Amino acids: CASSPPGQGSNQPQHF. Variable domain in full (rest from reference TRBV28 and TRBJ1-5): DVKVTQSSRYLVKRTGEKVFLECVQDMDHENMFWYRQDPGLGLRLIYFSYDVKMKEKGDIPEGYSVSREKKERFSLILESASTNQTSMYLCASSPPGQGSNQPQHFGDGTRLSIL.

This chain joins TRBV11-3 and TRBJ2-1; D is uncertain. V lost 0 bases to trimming and J lost 7 bases, with 4 bases between them. In germline, CDR1 is SGHNT, CDR2 YENEEA. The CDR3 is 12 amino acids. The CDR3 DNA follows: TGTGCCAGCAGCTTAGATGGTAATGAGCAGTTCTTC. This codes for CASSLDGNEQFF.

The rearrangement links TRBV6-1 to TRBJ2-7; D ambiguous. V was clipped by 3 bases and J by 6 bases, with 15 bases between them. This CDR3 is 14 amino acids long. Germline CDR1 MNHNS, CDR2 SASEGT. The CDR3 loop is CASSDPSSSGEQYF. CDR3 bases: TGTGCCAGCAGTGATCCTAGTTCATCCGGCGAGCAGTACTTC.

J is TRBJ2-7 and V is TRBV6-6, with 11 bases fitting TRBD1. CDR3 size: 15 residues. The germline V gene encodes CDR1 MNHNY and CDR2 SVGAGI (reference sequence). Unmatched junction bases numbered 4, after V lost 2 bases and J lost 4 bases. CDR3 bases: TGTGCCAGCAGTTACCGGGACAGGGGGAAATACGAGCAGTACTTC. As protein: CASSYRDRGKYEQYF.

V and J are TRBV21-1 and TRBJ1-1; the D call of TRBD1 is as the table states it, not checked on the DNA. TRBV21-1 is flagged as a pseudogene. The CDR3 length is 15 residues. The CDR3 reads CASSKDQGVFTEAFF. The CDR3 DNA follows: TGTGCCAGCAGCAAAGATCAGGGTGTGTTCACTGAAGCTTTCTTT.

The genes are TRBV9 and TRBJ2-3, with D possibly TRBD2 on 5 matching bases. CDR1 and CDR2 (germline): SGDLS, YYNGEE. CDR3 size: 15 residues. The germline V and J ends were trimmed by 3 bases and 0 bases, with 11 bases remaining between them. Here the CDR3 reads CASSGDGVSTDTQYF. The CDR3 region has the DNA TGTGCCAGCAGCGGCGACGGGGTTAGCACAGATACGCAGTATTTT.

This chain connects TRBV19 to TRBJ2-1; D gene uncertain. The CDR3 spans 11 residues. The V end lost 3 bases, the J end lost 10 bases, and 7 bases lay between the germline ends. Germline V gene lookup returns CDR1 LNHDA and CDR2 SQIVND (reference sequence). The CDR3 DNA sequence: TGTGCCAGTAGTATGGTAGAAGAGCAGTTCTTC. It specifies CASSMVEEQFF.

V usage is TRBV7-8 and J usage is TRBJ2-7; D might be TRBD2 (5 bases). CDR1 and CDR2 from the germline V gene are SGHVS and FQNEAQ. The CDR3 contains 15 residues. The V and J ends lost 6 bases and 3 bases respectively, with 18 bases between them. CDR3 DNA: TGTGCCAGCAGAATAAGCGGTGGCGCCAACTACGAGCAGTACTTC. It translates to CASRISGGANYEQYF.

The V and J genes are TRBV4-1 and TRBJ1-1; no definite D call. V gave up 0 bases and J gave up 3 bases, with 8 bases separating them. Germline-derived CDR1 and CDR2 are MGHRA and YSYEKL. CDR3 length: 14 amino acids. In DNA form, the CDR3 reads TGCGCCAGCAGCCAAGATTACGGACACACTGAAGCTTTCTTT. This gives the protein CASSQDYGHTEAFF.

The J gene is TRBJ2-1, the V gene TRBV14; unclear D gene. Deletions cut 0 bases from V and 5 bases from J, with 17 bases between. The CDR3 sequence is 17 residues long. CDR1 and CDR2 (germline): SGHDN, FVKESK. CDR3 sequence: CASSQDLPAMMNNEQFF. DNA of the CDR3: TGTGCCAGCAGCCAAGATCTTCCAGCCATGATGAACAATGAGCAGTTCTTC.

V and J are TRBV7-3 and TRBJ2-1; D not resolved. Germline lookup yields CDR1 SGHTA and CDR2 FQGTGA. V was cut by 2 bases and J by 0 bases, with 8 bases left in between. This CDR3 region has 15 residues. CDR3 protein: CASSLLFSSYNEQFF. CDR3 nucleotides: TGTGCCAGCAGCTTATTGTTTAGCTCCTACAATGAGCAGTTCTTC.

The rearrangement links TRBV7-9 to TRBJ2-5; tentative D call: TRBD1 (6 bases). Trimming removed 5 bases from V and 5 bases from J, with 15 bases in between. Germline V lookup: CDR1 SEHNR, CDR2 FQNEAQ (reference sequence). The CDR3 runs 14 residues. In DNA form, the CDR3 reads TGTGCCAGCAGCATTGACGGACAGATTGAGACCCAGTACTTC. Protein sequence: CASSIDGQIETQYF.

The rearrangement uses TRBV19 and TRBJ2-6; no firm D call. The CDR3 has 14 amino acids. Trimming pared 5 bases from V and 4 bases from J, leaving 9 bases between. Germline-derived CDR1 and CDR2 are LNHDA and SQIVND (reference sequence). The CDR3 loop reads CASSSSLGANVLTF. DNA of the CDR3: TGTGCCAGTAGTTCCTCCCTAGGGGCCAACGTCCTGACTTTC.

The chain has TRBV7-3 and TRBJ2-7, with 8 bases lining up with TRBD2. The CDR3 loop spans 14 amino acids. Germline V gene lookup returns CDR1 SGHTA and CDR2 FQGTGA. Trimming took 5 bases from V and 0 from J; bases not matched to a gene: 3. CDR3: CASSLTSGSYEQYF. The CDR3 DNA sequence: TGTGCCAGCAGCCTTACTAGCGGCTCCTACGAGCAGTACTTC.

This clone appeared once. J is TRBJ1-6 and V is TRBV6-1; weak D call: TRBD1 (5 bases). The CDR3 is 14 amino acids. Germline assignment: CDR1 MNHNS and CDR2 SASEGT. V lost 3 bases to trimming and J lost 6 bases, with 9 bases between them. CDR3: CASSEGVINSPLHF. CDR3 in DNA: TGTGCCAGCAGTGAGGGGGTTATTAATTCACCCCTCCACTTT.

J is TRBJ1-4 and V is TRBV28; D unresolved. Trimming took 5 bases from V and 0 from J, leaving 10 bases between them. The length of the CDR3 is 15 residues. CDR1 is MDHEN and CDR2 is SYDVKM in the germline V gene. CDR3 DNA sequence: TGTGCCAGCAGTGCCTCTTTCGCAACTAATGAAAAACTGTTTTTT. Amino acids: CASSASFATNEKLFF.

The chain couples TRBV7-2 to TRBJ2-3, with D tentatively TRBD2 (6 bases). The CDR3 spans 18 residues. V was clipped by 1 base and J by 0 bases, with 17 bases between them. CDR1 SGHTA and CDR2 FQGNSA come from the germline V gene. CDR3 sequence: CASSLVAFGTSSTDTQYF. CDR3 bases: TGTGCCAGCAGCTTAGTGGCATTTGGGACTTCTAGCACAGATACGCAGTATTTT.

The chain has TRBV7-2 and TRBJ2-2; weak D call: TRBD2 (6 bases). V was pared by 5 bases and J by 1 base, with 14 bases between. This CDR3 region has 16 residues. Germline CDR1 reads SGHTA; CDR2 reads FQGNSA. CDR3 region: CASSPRMRENTGELFF. The CDR3 DNA reads as TGTGCCAGCAGCCCCCGGATGCGGGAGAACACCGGGGAGCTGTTTTTT.

This rearrangement joins TRBV15 to TRBJ2-5; no clear D. CDR3 length: 14 residues. The V and J ends lost 5 bases and 3 bases respectively, with 13 bases between them. The germline V gene has CDR1 LNHNV and CDR2 YYDKDF (reference sequence). CDR3 region: CATSRPRREETQYF. The DNA of the CDR3 is TGTGCCACCAGCCGACCAAGGAGAGAAGAGACCCAGTACTTC.

The gene calls are TRBV4-1 and TRBJ1-2, with no clear D. This CDR3 has 12 amino acids. V lost 5 bases to trimming and J lost 6 bases, with 10 bases between them. Germline V CDR1 and CDR2: MGHRA, YSYEKL. Here the CDR3 DNA reads TGCGCCAGCAGCGACGACATTGATGGCTACACCTTC. It is translated as CASSDDIDGYTF.

J is TRBJ2-3 and V is TRBV14; D may be TRBD1 (5 bases). This CDR3 is 16 amino acids long. V shed 2 bases and J shed 2 bases, with 14 bases lying between them. Germline V gene data show CDR1 as SGHDN and CDR2 as FVKESK. In DNA form, the CDR3 reads TGTGCCAGCAGCCAATGGAACAGCAGGGTCACAGATACGCAGTATTTT. It yields the protein CASSQWNSRVTDTQYF.